This T cell receptor (beta chain) originates from a study of cytomegalovirus exposure and HLA in healthy donors (dated by TCRdb to 2016 to 2017). With respect to the entire study: According to a later analysis, one platform produced both the 120 validation repertoires and the approximately 600 repertoires of the first cohort. Besides the first cohort of roughly 640 subjects, a separate validation cohort made up of 120 different subjects was used. To predict cytomegalovirus infection status, the study combined high-throughput TCR immunosequencing, statistical association of individual TCRs with disease status, and machine learning. The aim of the study was to test whether cataloging public T cell receptors could identify signatures of past pathogen exposure. Study-wide findings and limitations: The study listed 150 to 200 TCR beta chains as associated with cytomegalovirus. While some public TCRs were present in many individuals, most TCR sequences turned up only very rarely across donors. Three of the identified cytomegalovirus-associated TCR beta chains were confirmed in vitro to be specific for cytomegalovirus antigens. The authors suggested that the approach could potentially be generalized to other disease states and immunological phenotypes. The classifier was reported to diagnose cytomegalovirus status with high specificity and sensitivity in both the original and validation cohorts. A later analysis lacked HLA typing for the validation cohort, so it scored co-occurrence in that cohort across all 130 or so repertoires. Subsequent analysis determined that TCRs grouped into clusters in the first cohort also showed a tendency toward co-occurrence across the approximately 120 validation repertoires, and 85% to 95% of cluster scores exceeded 0.

Separate from the approximately 670-subject first cohort, the validation cohort of roughly 130 subjects was the group to which the donors belonged. Concerning this clone: Which antigen it targets is not known. Per-nucleotide qualities are absent, and no much larger clonotype sits a single base away.

The library was built by means of the immunoSEQ multiplex PCR assay. In the source study's methods: A statistical classification framework was built for diagnosing cytomegalovirus status from the catalog of TCR beta chain sequences. TCRdb took this table from immuneACCESS and kept in-frame rearrangements with V and J called. Such tables lack part of the clones; where checked against another copy, unresolved V genes explain under half of the gap, and the rest is unexplained. Clone size and the V and J calls come from that table; the DNA yielded D and trimming. In this sample the table shows 150,000 to 200,000 clones, roughly 83% of which occur a single time. The ten biggest clones cover 9.5% to 13% of the sample. The receptor comes from a young man in good health and CMV-seropositive. Source material: PBMCs.

The CDR3 amino acid sequence is: CASSFLGQGQVRTDTQYF. At the DNA level, the sequence is TGTGCCAGCAGTTTCCTGGGACAGGGACAAGTCCGCACAGATACGCAGTATTTT. The sequence is built from TRBV28 and TRBJ2-3; TRBD1 aligns with 9 central bases. The CDR1 and CDR2 encoded by the germline V gene are MDHEN and SYDVKM. The CDR3 holds 18 amino acids from the cysteine to the phenylalanine. Only CDR3 DNA remains: 54 bases, in frame from the first base. Ends trimmed: V by 3 bases, J by 1 base; bases unmatched to a gene: 11.